Listed here are 11 T cell receptor beta chains from one sample, sequenced in a study of blood T cells in healthy people across ages. Then a second PCR, running roughly 6 to 12 cycles, was carried out with a sample-barcoded 5' primer and a J-beta primer mix. TCRdb ran MiXCR on the 5' RACE reads and lists one entry per CDR3 protein. The sample yields fewer than 1,000,000 distinct CDR3 sequences, roughly 44% seen once. Sequencing was performed on blood. Receptor source: a man aged 55 to 70 in good health.

The chain carries TRBV30 and TRBJ2-5, with 12 bases lining up with TRBD1. In germline, CDR1 is GTSNPN, CDR2 SVGIG (reference sequence). V lost 6 bases, J lost 2 bases, and 10 bases stayed unmatched. The CDR3 has 16 amino acids. The CDR3: CACPTGTGGYQETQYF. The CDR3 region has the DNA TGTGCCTGCCCCACCGGGACAGGGGGCTATCAAGAGACCCAGTACTTC.

Notes on this clonotype: A clone one base away is much larger, so this may be a read error. The V and J genes are TRBV27 and TRBJ2-7; a weak D match, TRBD2 (6 bases). The CDR3 totals 13 residues. Germline V gene sequence: CDR1 MNHEY, CDR2 SMNVEV (reference sequence). Deletions cut 8 bases from V and 1 base from J, with 12 bases between. CDR3 DNA: TGTGCCAGCGCAGCGGGTGGATCCTACGAGCAGTACTTC. Amino acids: CASAAGGSYEQYF.

V and J are TRBV10-3 and TRBJ2-3; TRBD1 might be the D (6 bases). Germline V lookup: CDR1 ENHRY, CDR2 SYGVKD. The length of the CDR3 is 15 residues. Trimming stripped 2 bases from V and 1 base from J, with 10 bases between. CDR3 nucleotides: TGTGCCATCAGTGAGCAGGCAGGGGGCACAGATACGCAGTATTTT. This codes for CAISEQAGGTDTQYF.

This rearrangement joins TRBV12-3 or TRBV12-4 to TRBJ2-2; D is perhaps TRBD2 (6 bases). Between the trimmed V and J ends, which lost 3 bases and 7 bases, there was a span of 6 bases. The CDR3 is 12 amino acids. The CDR3 DNA sequence: TGTGCCAGCAGTTTGGACTACGGGGAGCTGTTTTTT. It is translated as CASSLDYGELFF.

The chain is built from TRBV7-2 and TRBJ2-1; TRBD2 agrees at 11 bases. Germline lookup yields CDR1 SGHTA and CDR2 FQGNSA. The CDR3 totals 18 residues. Trimming removed 1 base from V and 4 bases from J; junction bases left unmatched: 9. The CDR3 DNA is TGTGCCAGCAGCTTAGGTGGGCAGCCTAGCGGGGGGTACAATGAGCAGTTCTTC. It specifies CASSLGGQPSGGYNEQFF.

The chain employs TRBV29-1 and TRBJ1-1, with D uncertain. V dropped 5 bases and J dropped 11 bases, with 12 bases sitting between them. Germline lookup yields CDR1 SQVTM and CDR2 ANQGSEA. This CDR3 is 10 amino acids long. CDR3 nucleotide sequence: TGCAGCGTTCGGGATGTCGATGCTTTCTTT. It yields the protein CSVRDVDAFF. The complete variable domain, with remaining parts taken from reference TRBV29-1 and TRBJ1-1, reads SAVISQKPSRDICQRGTSLTIQCQVDSQVTMMFWYRQQPGQSLTLIATANQGSEATYESGFVIDKFPISRPNLTFSTLTVSNMSPEDSSIYLCSVRDVDAFFGQGTRLTVV.

The rearrangement uses TRBV4-1 and TRBJ2-2, with D possibly TRBD1 on 6 matching bases. Germline values: CDR1 MGHRA, CDR2 YSYEKL. The CDR3 length is 18 residues. V gave up 0 bases and J gave up 5 bases, with 19 bases separating them. The chain's CDR3 is CASSQDHPGQIITGELFF. In DNA form, the CDR3 reads TGCGCCAGCAGCCAAGATCACCCCGGACAGATAATTACCGGGGAGCTGTTTTTT.

This sequence joins TRBV6-2 or TRBV6-3 and TRBJ1-6, with a weak D call TRBD1 (6 bases). This CDR3 has 17 amino acids. Germline CDR1 is MNHEY and CDR2 is SVGEGT. V shed 6 bases and J shed 0 bases, with 15 bases lying between them. CDR3 coding DNA: TGTGCCAGCAGCAAGGACAGCCTAAGCTCCTATAATTCACCCCTCCACTTT. It encodes CASSKDSLSSYNSPLHF.

In DNA form, the CDR3 reads TGTGCCAGCACCTTGATTTCAGATACGCAGTATTTT. It translates to CASTLISDTQYF. The chain is built from TRBV7-2 and TRBJ2-3; no definite D call. Germline values: CDR1 SGHTA, CDR2 FQGNSA. This CDR3 region has 12 residues. With 7 bases removed from V and 4 bases from J, the gap between germline ends came to 9 bases.

This clonotype was picked up one time. V gene TRBV6-2 or TRBV6-3 combines with J gene TRBJ1-1, with D perhaps matching TRBD1 (5 bases). V was cut by 2 bases and J by 0 bases, with 7 bases left in between. From germline, CDR1 is MNHEY and CDR2 SVGEGT. The length of the CDR3 is 14 residues. This chain's CDR3 is CASSYGGLNTEAFF. In DNA, the CDR3 is TGTGCCAGCAGTTACGGGGGTTTGAACACTGAAGCTTTCTTT.

This clonotype was recorded a few times. J is TRBJ2-5 and V is TRBV12-5; the D gene is possibly TRBD2 (5 bases). This CDR3 has 15 residues. Germline V gives CDR1 LGHNT, CDR2 FRNRAP. V dropped 0 bases and J dropped 5 bases, with 13 bases sitting between them. The CDR3 sequence is CASGLVLGGEETQYF. DNA of the CDR3: TGTGCTAGTGGTTTGGTACTTGGTGGGGAGGAGACCCAGTACTTC.